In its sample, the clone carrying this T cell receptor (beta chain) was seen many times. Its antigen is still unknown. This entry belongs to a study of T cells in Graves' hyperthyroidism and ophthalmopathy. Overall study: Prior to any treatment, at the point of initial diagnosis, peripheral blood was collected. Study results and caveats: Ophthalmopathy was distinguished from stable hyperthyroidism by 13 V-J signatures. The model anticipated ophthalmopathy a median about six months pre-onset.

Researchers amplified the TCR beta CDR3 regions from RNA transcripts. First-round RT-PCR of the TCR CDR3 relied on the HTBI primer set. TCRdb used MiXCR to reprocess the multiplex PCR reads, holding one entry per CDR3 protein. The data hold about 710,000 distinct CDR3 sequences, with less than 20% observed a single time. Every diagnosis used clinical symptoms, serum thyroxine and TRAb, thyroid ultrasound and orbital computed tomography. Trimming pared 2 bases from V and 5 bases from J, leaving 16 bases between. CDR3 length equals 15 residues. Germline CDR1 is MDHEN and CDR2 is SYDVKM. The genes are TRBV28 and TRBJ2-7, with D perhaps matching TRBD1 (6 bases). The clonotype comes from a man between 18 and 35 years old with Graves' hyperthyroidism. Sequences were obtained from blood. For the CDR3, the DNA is TGTGCCAGCAGTTTACCCGGCAGGGGCCGAGACGAGCAGTACTTC. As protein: CASSLPGRGRDEQYF.